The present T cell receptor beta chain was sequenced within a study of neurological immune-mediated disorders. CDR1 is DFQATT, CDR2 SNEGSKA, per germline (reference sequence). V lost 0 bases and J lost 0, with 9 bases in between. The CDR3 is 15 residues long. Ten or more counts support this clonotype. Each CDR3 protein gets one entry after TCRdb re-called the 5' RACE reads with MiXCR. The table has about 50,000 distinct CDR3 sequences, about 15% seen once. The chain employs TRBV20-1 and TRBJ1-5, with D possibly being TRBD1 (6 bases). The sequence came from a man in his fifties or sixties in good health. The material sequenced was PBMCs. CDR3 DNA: TGCAGTGCTAGAGAGGGACAAGATAGCAATCAGCCCCAGCATTTT. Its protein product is CSAREGQDSNQPQHF.